The 3 T cell receptor beta chains below come from one sample, sequenced in a study of blood T cell repertoires in COVID-19. The protocol was immunoSEQ multiplex PCR, while the TCRdb copy is restricted to in-frame clones and leaves out a portion. The sample lists a few hundred thousand clones; 75% to 85% were seen once. The source material was peripheral blood. These receptor sequences come from a woman between 40 and 50 years old who had recovered from COVID-19.

The chain couples TRBV21-1 to TRBJ2-7; TRBD1, the table's D call, was not compared with the DNA. TRBV21-1 is a documented pseudogene. The CDR3 consists of 12 residues. The CDR3 sequence: CASNEGAGEQYF. In nucleotides, the CDR3 is TGTGCCAGCAACGAGGGGGCGGGCGAGCAGTACTTC.

This clone was picked up one time. The chain joins TRBV15 to TRBJ1-4, with D possibly TRBD1 on 5 matching bases. V lost 1 base and J lost 7, with 22 bases in between. CDR1 and CDR2 from the germline V gene are LNHNV and YYDKDF (reference sequence). This CDR3 contains 18 residues. CDR3 protein: CATSRGGDGGGGAEKLFF. Written as DNA, the CDR3 is TGTGCCACCAGCAGAGGGGGGGACGGGGGTGGAGGAGCTGAAAAACTGTTTTTT. The full variable domain, in which reference TRBV15 and TRBJ1-4 provide the parts outside the CDR3, is DAMVIQNPRYQVTQFGKPVTLSCSQTLNHNVMYWYQQKSSQAPKLLFHYYDKDFNNEADTPDNFQSRRPNTSFCFLDIRSPGLGDTAMYLCATSRGGDGGGGAEKLFFGSGTQLSVL.

As DNA, the CDR3 is TGTGCCAGCAGCCGGGACAGGGACTCACCCCTCCACTTT. Protein sequence: CASSRDRDSPLHF. The chain joins TRBV7-3 to TRBJ1-6; TRBD1 agrees at 9 bases. The germline V gene has CDR1 SGHTA and CDR2 FQGTGA. The V and J ends lost 5 bases and 10 bases, in that order; junction bases with no gene match: 3. The CDR3 has 13 residues. The full variable domain, completed using reference TRBV7-3 and TRBJ1-6, is GAGVSQTPSNKVTEKGKYVELRCDPISGHTALYWYRQSLGQGPEFLIYFQGTGAADDSGLPNDRFFAVRPEGSVSTLKIQRTERGDSAVYLCASSRDRDSPLHFGNGTRLTVT.